Listed below are T cell receptor beta chains from one sample, sequenced in a study of blood T cell repertoires in COVID-19. Repertoires were generated with immunoSEQ multiplex PCR, while TCRdb's copy carries only in-frame clones and drops some. The top ten clones hold 3% of a sample with 300,000 to 400,000 clones, approximately 86% of them seen once. The source material was peripheral blood. The receptors were gathered from a human donor in a cohort sampled during active COVID-19. Both conserved end residues are part of each CDR3. A D gene is named only where the DNA matches it firmly. Clone size is shown for a subset of rows, as once, few, many or a class of expanded clone.

cdr3_length	v_call	clone_size	d_call	j_call	cdr3_nt	cdr3_aa
15	TRBV2	NA	TRBD1	TRBJ2-5	TGTGCCAGCAGTGAAAGGGACAGGGTGCAAGAGACCCAGTACTTC	CASSERDRVQETQYF
17	TRBV7-6	NA	TRBD2	TRBJ2-3	TGTGCCAGCAGCTCGCCGGGAGGCCAGTATGGCACAGATACGCAGTATTTT	CASSSPGGQYGTDTQYF
14	TRBV5-1	NA	NA	TRBJ2-3	TGCGCCAGCAGCTTGGTGGACTACACAGATACGCAGTATTTT	CASSLVDYTDTQYF
15	TRBV19	NA	TRBD1	TRBJ2-1	TGTGCCAGTAGTCCAAGGACAACAGGGGTGGATGAGCAGTTCTTC	CASSPRTTGVDEQFF
13	TRBV28	NA	NA	TRBJ2-2	TGTGCCAGCAGTCTCGCGAACACCGGGGAGCTGTTTTTT	CASSLANTGELFF
15	TRBV9	NA	TRBD2	TRBJ2-1	TGTGCCAGCAACCAGCGGGGGGTCTCCTACAATGAGCAGTTCTTC	CASNQRGVSYNEQFF
12	TRBV6-6	once	NA	TRBJ1-1	TGTGCCAGCAGAGGGGAGGGGCTTGAAGCTTTCTTT	CASRGEGLEAFF
13	TRBV5-6	NA	NA	TRBJ1-1	TGTGCCAGCAGCCGAGAGGGCCGGACTGAAGCTTTCTTT	CASSREGRTEAFF
14	TRBV18	NA	NA	TRBJ1-4	TGTGCCAGCTCACCGGACAGCAAAACCGAAAAACTGTTTTTT	CASSPDSKTEKLFF
15	TRBV4-1	NA	NA	TRBJ1-5	TGCGCCAGCAGCCTATATCAACAGGGAGATCAGCCCCAGCATTTT	CASSLYQQGDQPQHF
14	TRBV28	NA	NA	TRBJ1-1	TGTGCCAGCAGTGTAGGTTGGGGGGGCACTGAAGCTTTCTTT	CASSVGWGGTEAFF
17	TRBV21-1	NA	NA	TRBJ2-7	TGTGCCAGCAGCAAGACTCCGGTCTCTAGCGGACCCTTCGAGCAGTACTTC	CASSKTPVSSGPFEQYF
16	TRBV4-1	NA	NA	TRBJ2-2	TGCGCCAGCAGCCAACGAGGACTGACGAACACCGGGGAGCTGTTTTTT	CASSQRGLTNTGELFF
15	TRBV19	NA	TRBD1	TRBJ2-2	TGTGCCACCCAGTCAGGACAGGGGGCAACCGGGGAGCTGTTTTTT	CATQSGQGATGELFF
16	TRBV6-5	NA	TRBD1	TRBJ2-3	TGTGCCAGCAGTTCTCTGGGGACAGGGGTCACAGATACGCAGTATTTT	CASSSLGTGVTDTQYF
13	TRBV7-9	NA	NA	TRBJ1-1	TGTGCCAGCAGCTTAGAGGGGCACACTGAAGCTTTCTTT	CASSLEGHTEAFF
14	TRBV2	NA	NA	TRBJ2-2	TGTGCCAGCAGGAGACGGACAGCAACCGGGGAGCTGTTTTTT	CASRRRTATGELFF
15	TRBV5-5	NA	NA	TRBJ1-1	TGTGCCAGCAGCTTTCGGGAATCCATGAACACTGAAGCTTTCTTT	CASSFRESMNTEAFF
14	TRBV5-1	NA	NA	TRBJ2-2	TGCGCCAGCAGCCCGAGGATTAAGTACGGGGAGCTGTTTTTT	CASSPRIKYGELFF
16	TRBV27	once	TRBD2	TRBJ2-4	TGTGCCAGCAGTTTCGGCCGGGGGGGAGCCAAAAACATTCAGTACTTC	CASSFGRGGAKNIQYF